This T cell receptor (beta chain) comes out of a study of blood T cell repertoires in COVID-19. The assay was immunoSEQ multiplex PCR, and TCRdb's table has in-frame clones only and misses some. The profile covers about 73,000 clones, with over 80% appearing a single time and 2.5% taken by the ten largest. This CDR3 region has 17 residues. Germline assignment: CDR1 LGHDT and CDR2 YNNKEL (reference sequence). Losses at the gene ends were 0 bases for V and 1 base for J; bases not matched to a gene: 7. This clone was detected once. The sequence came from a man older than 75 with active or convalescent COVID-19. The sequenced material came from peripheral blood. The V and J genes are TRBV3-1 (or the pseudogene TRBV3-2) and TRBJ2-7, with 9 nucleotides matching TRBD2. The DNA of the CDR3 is TGTGCCAGCAGCCAAGATCCCGGCGGGGGGGCGTCCTACGAGCAGTACTTC. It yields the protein CASSQDPGGGASYEQYF.